These T cell receptor beta chains were read from a single sample in a study of patients and donors after allogeneic stem cell transplantation. MiXCR, run by TCRdb on the RT-PCR reads, gives a single entry per CDR3 protein. In the table there are 190,000 or so distinct CDR3 sequences, less than 45% of which are singletons. Sequenced input: blood, either unsorted or a sorted T cell fraction (not recorded which). Every receptor here comes from a human donor who was either an allogeneic HSCT recipient or a stem cell or donor lymphocyte infusion donor (not recorded which). It is not recorded whose cells these are; they may come from a transplant donor. Both conserved end residues are part of each CDR3. D genes are given only for firm matches. The listing skips clone size in some rows; elsewhere it reads once, few, many or a size class.

once	TRBV19	TRBJ2-6	NA	CASSPTGGGAGANVLTF	TGTGCCAGTAGTCCCACGGGCGGGGGCGCTGGGGCCAACGTCCTGACTTTC
NA	TRBV9	TRBJ1-1	NA	CASSGREPLTEAFF	TGTGCCAGCAGCGGCAGGGAGCCCCTCACTGAAGCTTTCTTT
few	TRBV21-1	TRBJ2-2	NA	CASSKVPLASGELFF	TGTGCCAGCAGCAAAGTTCCTCTAGCATCCGGGGAGCTGTTTTTT
NA	TRBV29-1	TRBJ2-1	TRBD1	CSVYLTGAFGEQFF	TGCAGCGTTTACCTAACAGGGGCCTTCGGTGAGCAGTTCTTC
once	TRBV5-1	TRBJ1-1	TRBD1	CASSLLTGSGTEAFF	TGCGCCAGCAGCTTGCTGACAGGGAGTGGCACTGAAGCTTTCTTT
NA	TRBV4-3	TRBJ1-6	NA	CASSQDPDNSPLHF	TGCGCCAGCAGCCAAGATCCTGATAATTCACCCCTCCACTTT
few	TRBV6-5	TRBJ1-2	NA	CASRRQPEANYGYTF	TGTGCCAGCAGGAGACAGCCCGAAGCTAACTATGGCTACACCTTC
few	TRBV29-1	TRBJ2-2	TRBD2	CSVSYSGSGTGELFF	TGCAGCGTTTCCTATAGCGGGAGTGGCACCGGGGAGCTGTTTTTT
few	TRBV4-1	TRBJ1-1	NA	CASSQVTGLGTEAFF	TGCGCCAGCAGCCAGGTTACAGGGTTGGGGACTGAAGCTTTCTTT
NA	TRBV2	TRBJ2-3	TRBD1	CASPNPDRGGTDTQYF	TGTGCCAGCCCAAACCCCGACAGGGGGGGCACAGATACGCAGTATTTT
NA	TRBV4-3	TRBJ2-5	NA	CASSQDGKSRKAMHQETQYF	TGCGCCAGCAGCCAAGATGGTAAGAGCCGTAAAGCGATGCACCAAGAGACCCAGTACTTC
few	TRBV12-5	TRBJ1-1	NA	CASGQPGSNTEAFF	TGTGCTAGTGGTCAACCCGGGAGCAACACTGAAGCTTTCTTT
few	TRBV7-2	TRBJ2-1	TRBD2	CASSLWEGSYNEQFF	TGTGCCAGCAGCCTCTGGGAGGGCTCCTACAATGAGCAGTTCTTC
once	TRBV7-9	TRBJ1-3	NA	CASSPQHRFGVSGNTIYF	TGTGCCAGCAGCCCCCAGCACAGGTTTGGAGTCTCTGGAAACACCATATATTTT
NA	TRBV4-3	TRBJ1-5	NA	CASSQEAAGAQPQHF	TGCGCCAGCAGCCAAGAAGCGGCAGGGGCACAGCCCCAGCATTTT
NA	TRBV4-1	TRBJ1-1	NA	CSSSHQAGMGTEAFF	TGCTCCAGCAGCCACCAGGCAGGGATGGGCACTGAAGCTTTCTTT
few	TRBV4-1	TRBJ1-2	NA	CASSQDPGTQLQLYGYTF	TGCGCCAGCAGCCAAGATCCGGGGACGCAGTTACAACTTTATGGCTACACCTTC
NA	TRBV20-1	TRBJ1-1	NA	CSAKKAVMNTEAYF	TGCAGTGCCAAAAAGGCGGTGATGAACACTGAAGCTTACTTT
NA	TRBV7-9	TRBJ2-1	NA	CASSSLLPGPRSVTYNEQFF	TGTGCCAGCAGCTCACTCTTACCGGGCCCTCGTTCGGTTACCTACAATGAGCAGTTCTTC
few	TRBV29-1	TRBJ2-7	NA	CSVVGAYEQYF	TGCAGCGTTGTTGGGGCGTACGAGCAGTACTTC
NA	TRBV6-5	TRBJ2-1	TRBD2	CASSYSGGRVVDEQFF	TGTGCCAGCAGTTACTCCGGCGGGAGAGTTGTCGATGAGCAGTTCTTC
NA	TRBV5-1	TRBJ1-1	NA	CASSGQGGGMVPNTEAFF	TGCGCCAGCAGCGGCCAGGGAGGAGGGATGGTTCCGAACACTGAAGCTTTCTTT
NA	TRBV29-1	TRBJ1-1	NA	CSVEDLGQDGNTEAFF	TGCAGCGTTGAAGATCTGGGGCAGGATGGGAACACTGAAGCTTTCTTT
NA	TRBV2	TRBJ1-5	NA	CASYSGVGGNQPQHF	TGTGCCAGCTACTCCGGGGTCGGGGGCAATCAGCCCCAGCATTTT
NA	TRBV12-3/TRBV12-4	TRBJ2-1	NA	CASSTEEYEQFF	TGTGCCAGCAGTACAGAGGAGTATGAGCAGTTCTTC
few	TRBV5-6	TRBJ2-2	TRBD1	CASRRTGNTGELFF	TGTGCCAGCAGGCGGACAGGAAATACCGGGGAGCTGTTTTTT
once	TRBV6-1	TRBJ1-5	NA	CASSEFLNQPQHF	TGTGCCAGCAGTGAGTTCCTCAATCAGCCCCAGCATTTT
few	TRBV9	TRBJ2-1	TRBD2	CASSVEASGNNEQFF	TGTGCCAGCAGCGTAGAGGCTAGCGGGAATAATGAGCAGTTCTTC
NA	TRBV15	TRBJ1-1	TRBD1	CATSRAQGLDGEAFF	TGTGCCACCAGCAGGGCACAGGGGTTAGACGGTGAAGCTTTCTTT
NA	TRBV12-3/TRBV12-4	TRBJ1-1	NA	CASSLATGGRVYTEAFF	TGTGCCAGCAGTTTAGCGACAGGAGGGAGAGTGTACACTGAAGCTTTCTTT
many	TRBV6-5	TRBJ1-1	NA	CASSYRALNTEAFF	TGTGCCAGCAGTTACCGGGCCCTGAACACTGAAGCTTTCTTT
few	TRBV19	TRBJ2-1	NA	CASSIYTDRSNEQFF	TGTGCCAGTAGTATATATACCGACAGGTCGAATGAGCAGTTCTTC
NA	TRBV7-2	TRBJ2-1	NA	CASSLAPATPISYNEQFF	TGTGCCAGCAGCTTAGCCCCCGCGACTCCCATCTCCTACAATGAGCAGTTCTTC
NA	TRBV18	TRBJ1-4	NA	CASSRGGATNEKLFF	TGTGCCAGCTCGCGTGGCGGAGCAACTAATGAAAAACTGTTTTTT
NA	TRBV13	TRBJ2-1	NA	CASSLTGTGNEQFF	TGTGCCAGCAGCTTAACAGGAACAGGCAATGAGCAGTTCTTC
NA	TRBV28	TRBJ2-1	NA	CASSLFPGMDEQFF	TGTGCCAGCAGTTTATTCCCAGGGATGGATGAGCAGTTCTTC
few	TRBV7-9	TRBJ2-1	TRBD1	CAHEPTTRGINEQFF	TGTGCCCACGAGCCCACTACCAGGGGGATAAATGAGCAGTTCTTC
NA	TRBV29-1	TRBJ1-2	NA	CSVDRASGYTF	TGCAGCGTTGACCGGGCTAGCGGCTACACCTTC
NA	TRBV25-1	TRBJ2-1	TRBD2	CASSDSGRAEQFF	TGTGCCAGCAGCGACAGCGGGAGGGCTGAGCAGTTCTTC
few	TRBV12-3/TRBV12-4	TRBJ1-1	NA	CASSLVGGTTEAFF	TGTGCCAGCAGTTTAGTCGGGGGGACCACTGAAGCTTTCTTT
NA	TRBV4-3	TRBJ2-3	TRBD2	CASSQGTTSFTQYF	TGCGCCAGCAGCCAAGGGACGACTAGCTTTACGCAGTATTTT
NA	TRBV3-1	TRBJ2-3	NA	CASSQEGEGDTQYF	TGTGCCAGCAGCCAGGAGGGTGAGGGGGATACGCAGTATTTT
NA	TRBV12-3/TRBV12-4	TRBJ1-4	NA	CASSTPGLREKLFF	TGTGCCAGCAGTACTCCAGGGTTACGAGAAAAACTGTTTTTT
few	TRBV12-3/TRBV12-4	TRBJ1-2	NA	CASSLSTGSGGYTF	TGTGCCAGCAGTTTATCGACAGGATCGGGCGGCTACACCTTC
NA	TRBV15	TRBJ2-3	NA	CATSDGNTQYF	TGTGCCACCAGCGACGGCAATACGCAGTATTTT
few	TRBV12-3/TRBV12-4	TRBJ2-5	TRBD2	CASSLTLRLAGGEETQYF	TGTGCCAGCAGTTTAACCCTTCGACTAGCGGGAGGGGAGGAGACCCAGTACTTC
NA	TRBV13	TRBJ2-7	NA	CASSGRDGTYEQYF	TGTGCCAGCAGCGGCCGGGACGGCACCTACGAGCAGTACTTC
few	TRBV7-9	TRBJ1-3	NA	CASSAGTISGNTIYF	TGTGCCAGCAGCGCTGGGACAATATCTGGAAACACCATATATTTT
few	TRBV12-3/TRBV12-4	TRBJ1-2	TRBD1	CASSLVGTVYGYTF	TGTGCCAGCAGTTTAGTGGGGACAGTCTATGGCTACACCTTC
NA	TRBV12-3/TRBV12-4	TRBJ2-1	TRBD2	CASSPLAGGRSSYNEQFF	TGTGCCAGCAGCCCGCTAGCGGGAGGGAGGAGCTCCTACAATGAGCAGTTCTTC
NA	TRBV5-1	TRBJ2-6	NA	CASSLAGDTSPTGANVLTF	TGCGCCAGCAGCTTGGCTGGGGATACCAGTCCCACTGGGGCCAACGTCCTGACTTTC
NA	TRBV15	TRBJ2-7	NA	CATREEGNEQYF	TGTGCCACCAGGGAAGAGGGTAACGAGCAGTACTTC